The clone carrying this T cell receptor beta chain was seen a handful of times. A much larger clone differs by one base, so this may be a read error. The V segment lost 4 bases and the J segment 10 bases; nucleotides outside the gene matches: 15. The CDR3 has 16 residues. Germline assignment: CDR1 MGHRA and CDR2 YSYEKL. This specimen belongs to a study of tumor-infiltrating lymphocytes in primary liver carcinoma. Total RNA amounting to about 520 ng was the source from which TCR beta cDNA was made with a constant-region primer. TCR beta libraries came from three nested multiplex PCR rounds using slightly modified ARM-PCR. It was with TRBV1-TRBV30 forward primers and a C-beta reverse primer that the first two PCR rounds were run, at roughly 10 cycles each. TCRdb re-derived calls from the multiplex PCR reads in MiXCR, one entry per CDR3 protein. This table has approximately 110,000 distinct CDR3 sequences, around 60% appearing once.

RNA and DNA were co-extracted from roughly 20-30 mg of unsorted bulk tissue. This receptor was taken from a woman between 55 and 75 years old with primary liver carcinoma and hepatitis B virus infection. The specimen sequenced was liver tumor tissue from sampling region 1. Subset of the sample: tumor region T1, superior pole. The gene calls are TRBV4-1 and TRBJ2-1; 8 positions agree with TRBD1. In DNA form, the CDR3 reads TGCGCCAGCAGCCGAACCGAAGCAGGGGGCGGCTACGAGCAGTTCTTC. It codes for CASSRTEAGGGYEQFF.